Listed here are 18 T cell receptor beta chains from one sample, sequenced in a study of T cell responses to AZD1222 COVID-19 vaccine. The data were produced by immunoSEQ multiplex PCR, yet TCRdb's version contains in-frame clones alone and is incomplete. Seen here are some 96,000 clones, about 90% observed once, and the top ten hold 4% to 4.5%. The material was peripheral blood, obtained on day 0 of MenACWY control vaccination. Every receptor here comes from an adult in good health.

This sequence joins TRBV3-1 (or the pseudogene TRBV3-2) and TRBJ1-1; TRBD1 matches at 9 bases. The CDR3 runs 14 residues. V lost 4 bases, J lost 4 bases, and 4 bases stayed unmatched. Germline loops: CDR1 LGHDT, CDR2 YNNKEL (reference sequence). CDR3 residues: CASSRGTGSTEAFF. For the CDR3, the DNA is TGTGCCAGCAGCCGCGGGACAGGGAGCACTGAAGCTTTCTTT.

The CDR3 nucleotides read TGCGCCAGCAGCCAAGAAGCCGGGCGTAATGAAAAACTGTTTTTT. This translates into CASSQEAGRNEKLFF. This sequence joins TRBV4-3 and TRBJ1-4, with D unresolved. Germline-derived CDR1 and CDR2 are LGHNA and YSLEER. This CDR3 is built from 15 residues. Trimming removed 0 bases at V and 4 bases at J, with 9 bases between.

The J gene is TRBJ2-7, the V gene TRBV6-2 or TRBV6-3, with TRBD2 matching over 8 bases. Germline V gives CDR1 MNHEY, CDR2 SVGEGT. V lost 4 bases to trimming and J lost 3 bases; unmatched junction nucleotides: 8. The CDR3 covers 15 residues. The CDR3 sequence: CASSSPGLASYEQYF. Written as DNA, the CDR3 is TGTGCCAGCAGTTCCCCTGGACTAGCCAGCTACGAGCAGTACTTC.

V usage is TRBV6-5 and J usage is TRBJ2-5; 9 bases align to TRBD2. The CDR3 has 15 residues. The germline V gene encodes CDR1 MNHEY and CDR2 SVGAGI. The junction had 7 bases not matched to a gene; V was cut back by 6 bases and J by 2 bases. The CDR3 protein is CASSHLSGGQETQYF. CDR3 in DNA: TGTGCCAGCAGCCACCTGAGCGGGGGGCAAGAGACCCAGTACTTC.

This chain connects TRBV6-5 to TRBJ2-2, with 7 bases identical to TRBD1. This CDR3 is built from 14 residues. The V gene end was trimmed by 6 bases and the J gene end by 3 bases; junction bases not matched to a gene: 4. The germline V gene encodes CDR1 MNHEY and CDR2 SVGAGI. The CDR3 sequence is CASSRDRDTGELFF. In DNA, the CDR3 is TGTGCCAGCAGCCGGGACAGAGACACCGGGGAGCTGTTTTTT.

This chain uses TRBV7-2 with TRBJ1-5; D perhaps matches TRBD1 (6 bases). This CDR3 has 14 amino acids. Deletions cut 7 bases from V and 6 bases from J, with 16 bases between. Germline V gene sequence: CDR1 SGHTA, CDR2 FQGNSA. The CDR3 DNA reads TGTGCCAGCACGCGCGCAGGGGTTGCTCAGCCCCAGCATTTT. It encodes CASTRAGVAQPQHF.

The chain combines TRBV27 with TRBJ2-2, with a tentative D call TRBD1 (5 bases). V was pared by 8 bases and J by 5 bases, with 6 bases between. This CDR3 has 11 amino acids. Germline V gives CDR1 MNHEY, CDR2 SMNVEV (reference sequence). CDR3 loop: CASQGTGELFF. Written as DNA, the CDR3 is TGTGCCAGCCAGGGTACCGGGGAGCTGTTTTTT.

The chain joins TRBV15 to TRBJ2-1; D not certain. This CDR3 spans 15 amino acids. Trimming shortened V by 7 bases and J by 2 bases, and 15 bases separated the two germline ends. In germline, CDR1 is LNHNV, CDR2 YYDKDF (reference sequence). CDR3: CATKRFDNPYNEQFF. The CDR3 DNA reads TGTGCCACCAAACGTTTCGACAACCCCTACAATGAGCAGTTCTTC.

The chain couples TRBV5-5 to TRBJ1-2; D uncertain. The CDR3 covers 12 residues. Trimming cost V 4 bases and J 5 bases, with 9 bases left between them. Germline V gene data show CDR1 as SGHKS and CDR2 as YYEKEE (reference sequence). The CDR3 region has the DNA TGTGCCAGCAGCCACCGGGAGTATGGCTACACCTTC. This sequence encodes CASSHREYGYTF. Complete variable domain (other parts from reference TRBV5-5 and TRBJ1-2): DAGVTQSPTHLIKTRGQQVTLRCSPISGHKSVSWYQQVLGQGPQFIFQYYEKEERGRGNFPDRFSARQFPNYSSELNVNALLLGDSALYLCASSHREYGYTFGSGTRLTVV.

The chain carries TRBV14 and TRBJ2-3; 14 positions match TRBD2. The CDR3 contains 18 residues. Germline-derived CDR1 and CDR2 are SGHDN and FVKESK. The V segment lost 0 bases and the J segment 2 bases; nucleotides outside the gene matches: 4. The CDR3 nucleotides read TGTGCCAGCAGCCAAGATTGGACTAGCGGGAGGCTCACAGATACGCAGTATTTT. It yields the protein CASSQDWTSGRLTDTQYF. The whole variable domain, filled in from reference TRBV14 and TRBJ2-3, reads EAGVTQFPSHSVIEKGQTVTLRCDPISGHDNLYWYRRVMGKEIKFLLHFVKESKQDESGMPNNRFLAERTGGTYSTLKVQPAELEDSGVYFCASSQDWTSGRLTDTQYFGPGTRLTVL.

V and J are TRBV7-2 and TRBJ2-1, with TRBD2 identical over 9 bases. The CDR3 consists of 15 residues. After removal of 5 bases from V and 7 bases from J, the junction contained 9 bases not matched to a gene. Germline-derived CDR1 and CDR2 are SGHTA and FQGNSA. The CDR3 here is CASSSQAGGGNEQFF. The CDR3 DNA follows: TGTGCCAGCAGCAGCCAAGCGGGAGGCGGTAATGAGCAGTTCTTC.

The chain has TRBV6-2 or TRBV6-3 and TRBJ1-2; TRBD1 is a possible D gene (6 bases). Germline lookup yields CDR1 MNHEY and CDR2 SVGEGT. CDR3 length: 13 amino acids. Trimming left V 2 bases short and J 6 bases short, with 10 bases between. CDR3 nucleotide sequence: TGTGCCAGCAGTTACGGGGGGCTGGATGGCTACACCTTC. Translation: CASSYGGLDGYTF.

This chain links TRBV28 with TRBJ1-5, with unresolved D. The V end was cut by 4 bases, the J end by 5 bases, with 18 bases between. CDR3 length equals 16 residues. The germline gives CDR1 MDHEN, CDR2 SYDVKM. The CDR3 DNA follows: TGTGCCAGCAGTTCCACCCCTGGTTCGGGGTATCAGCCCCAGCATTTT. This encodes CASSSTPGSGYQPQHF.

The chain combines TRBV19 with TRBJ1-3; 10 bases agree with TRBD1. This CDR3 spans 15 amino acids. Looked up from germline, CDR1 is LNHDA and CDR2 is SQIVND (reference sequence). V shed 5 bases and J 4 bases; nucleotides not matched to a gene: 5. The CDR3 here is CASSAGTGDGNTIYF. CDR3 in DNA: TGTGCCAGTAGTGCCGGGACAGGGGACGGAAACACCATATATTTT.

The chain links TRBV25-1 to TRBJ1-2; a weak D match, TRBD1 (5 bases). There are 13 residues in the CDR3. Trimming took 5 bases from V and 2 from J, leaving 9 bases between them. From germline, CDR1 is MGHDK and CDR2 SYGVNS. The DNA of the CDR3 is TGTGCCAGCAGTTTTGACAGAAACTATGGCTACACCTTC. Amino acids: CASSFDRNYGYTF.

The CDR3 here is CASSGGLAGAAGEQFF. In DNA, the CDR3 is TGCGCCAGCAGCGGGGGACTAGCGGGAGCCGCGGGTGAGCAGTTCTTC. The rearrangement joins TRBV5-1 to TRBJ2-1; TRBD2 matches 14 bases. This CDR3 is built from 16 residues. Germline values: CDR1 SGHRS, CDR2 YFSETQ. V lost 4 bases, J lost 9 bases, and 9 bases stayed unmatched.

CDR3 in amino acids: CASRGDRGSGNTIYF. CDR3 bases: TGTGCCAGCAGGGGGGACAGGGGATCTGGAAACACCATATATTTT. The V call is TRBV7-8, the J call TRBJ1-3; 10 bases line up with TRBD1. The CDR3 loop spans 15 amino acids. The germline gives CDR1 SGHVS, CDR2 FQNEAQ. The J segment lost 1 base and the V segment lost 6 bases, leaving 3 bases of the junction unmatched.

The J gene is TRBJ2-7, the V gene TRBV28; D gene ambiguous. The CDR3 has 13 residues. Germline CDR1 reads MDHEN; CDR2 reads SYDVKM. V was cut by 4 bases and J by 6 bases, with 13 bases left in between. The CDR3 nucleotides read TGTGCCAGCAGTTGGGAAGGGAAGGCCGAGCAGTACTTC. Translating it yields CASSWEGKAEQYF.